This T cell receptor beta chain was sequenced in a study of blood T cell repertoires in COVID-19. Across the whole study: Nucleic acid was either cDNA or gDNA, and it came from T cells, B-cell-depleted T cells, or PBMCs.

With 5 bases removed from V and 5 bases from J, the gap between germline ends came to 18 bases. CDR1 is MNHEY, CDR2 SVGAGI, per germline. The length of the CDR3 is 15 residues. Per the study methods: Estimation of nucleated cell counts was performed using reference gene primer amplification. TCRdb's copy holds only in-frame clones and misses some; the assay was immunoSEQ multiplex PCR. Clone size and V and J calls were adopted from that table, with D and trimming inferred from the DNA. The sample has about 170,000 clones; about nine tenths are singletons. A Seattle source enrolled patients during active infection and followed them longitudinally. A single count supports this clone.

This chain links TRBV6-5 with TRBJ1-1; D is possibly TRBD1 (5 bases). The receptor was derived from a man aged 30-40 years with COVID-19, enrolled during active disease. Material: peripheral blood. The CDR3 DNA reads as TGTGCCAGCAGTCCCAGTACTGGGGGGTCGACTGAAGCTTTCTTT. Protein sequence: CASSPSTGGSTEAFF.